This TCR beta chain comes out of a study of T cell responses to AZD1222 COVID-19 vaccine. Overall study results and limits: Spike-wide coverage was observed for vaccine-associated CD4 TCRs, with dominant responses at 160-218 and 743-854. White British donors predominated, females outnumbered males, and clonal diversity was possibly underestimated.

Points on this clone: Its matching antigen is unknown.

Measured with immunoSEQ multiplex PCR; TCRdb has only the in-frame clones, and not every one. The data hold under 200,000 clones, with around nine tenths observed a single time. This sample comprised peripheral blood, obtained 28 days after the second dose of the MenACWY control vaccine. The source is an adult who received the MenACWY meningococcal vaccine as a control.

The CDR3 is CASSQRRGSSYNEQFF. The CDR3 nucleotides are TGTGCCAGCAGCCAAAGGCGGGGGAGCTCCTACAATGAGCAGTTCTTC. The rearrangement uses TRBV21-1 and TRBJ2-1; the table gives TRBD2 as D, unverified against the DNA. TRBV21-1 is a listed pseudogene. The CDR3 has 16 residues.